This is a list of T cell receptor beta chains from one sample in a study of blood T cell repertoires in COVID-19. Clones were sequenced by immunoSEQ multiplex PCR, and TCRdb holds only the in-frame ones, with some missing. The table lists 200,000 to 250,000 clones, more than 70% of them singletons. Sequencing was carried out using PBMCs or T cells enriched from blood (not recorded which). The receptors originated from a woman aged 45-60 years who had recovered from COVID-19. Both conserved end residues are part of each CDR3. A D gene is named only where the DNA matches it firmly. A clone size is listed for some rows: how often the clone was seen (once, few, many), or a class if it is expanded.

j_call	v_call	d_call	clone_size	cdr3_aa	cdr3_nt
TRBJ2-7	TRBV11-2	-	-	CASSYNVPGEQYF	TGTGCCAGCAGTTATAACGTCCCAGGGGAGCAGTACTTC
TRBJ2-1	TRBV19	TRBD2	-	CASSMGGRADEQFF	TGTGCCAGTAGTATGGGCGGGAGGGCTGATGAGCAGTTCTTC
TRBJ1-3	TRBV19	-	-	CASSRSAGVSGNTIYF	TGTGCCAGTAGTAGATCCGCGGGGGTCTCTGGAAACACCATATATTTT
TRBJ2-7	TRBV5-4	-	-	CASSLEPYEQYF	TGTGCCAGCAGCTTGGAGCCATACGAGCAGTACTTC
TRBJ2-2	TRBV30	TRBD2	-	CAWRTSGRAAGELFF	TGTGCCTGGAGGACTAGCGGGAGGGCCGCCGGGGAGCTGTTTTTT
TRBJ2-7	TRBV6-5	TRBD2	-	CAKRTSVSYEQYF	TGTGCCAAGAGGACTAGCGTGTCCTACGAGCAGTACTTC
TRBJ2-1	TRBV27	TRBD1	-	CASSFYHSAGQGRNEQFF	TGTGCCAGCAGTTTTTATCACTCGGCGGGACAGGGGAGGAATGAGCAGTTCTTC
TRBJ1-1	TRBV9	TRBD1	-	CASSVTGAPGTEAFF	TGTGCCAGCAGCGTAACAGGGGCTCCTGGGACTGAAGCTTTCTTT
TRBJ2-2	TRBV6-5	-	-	CASSYRWDNRGGELFF	TGTGCCAGCAGTTACCGATGGGACAATCGGGGCGGGGAGCTGTTTTTT
TRBJ1-1	TRBV7-2	TRBD1	-	CASSSGQGGPTEAFF	TGTGCCAGCAGCTCCGGACAGGGAGGCCCCACTGAAGCTTTCTTT
TRBJ1-2	TRBV6-5	-	-	CASRFGAGYTF	TGTGCCAGCAGATTTGGGGCTGGCTACACCTTC
TRBJ2-3	TRBV6-5	TRBD2	-	CASSHGLATDTQYF	TGTGCCAGCAGTCACGGACTAGCTACAGATACGCAGTATTTT
TRBJ1-2	TRBV9	-	-	CASSVGQFYGYTF	TGTGCCAGCAGCGTAGGACAGTTCTATGGCTACACCTTC
TRBJ1-2	TRBV7-3	-	few	CASSLTSGDNYGYTF	TGTGCCAGCAGCTTAACTTCGGGGGATAACTATGGCTACACCTTC
TRBJ1-1	TRBV7-9	-	-	CASRGPGAREEAFF	TGTGCCAGCCGAGGTCCGGGGGCGCGGGAGGAAGCTTTCTTT
TRBJ1-5	TRBV19	TRBD1	-	CASSIDPDRGAYSNQPQHF	TGTGCCAGTAGTATCGACCCGGACAGGGGAGCTTATAGCAATCAGCCCCAGCATTTT
TRBJ2-3	TRBV7-2	-	-	CASRLDSGGADTQYF	TGTGCCAGCAGATTAGATTCGGGGGGCGCGGATACGCAGTATTTT
TRBJ2-2	TRBV18	TRBD2	once	CASSPTGLAVNTGELFF	TGTGCCAGCTCACCTACCGGACTAGCTGTGAACACCGGGGAGCTGTTTTTT
TRBJ1-1	TRBV5-4	-	-	CASSLERTNTEAFF	TGTGCCAGCAGCTTGGAACGGACTAACACTGAAGCTTTCTTT
TRBJ2-1	TRBV4-3	TRBD2	-	CASSQGIKWRELPSNEQFF	TGCGCCAGCAGCCAAGGCATTAAATGGCGGGAGCTTCCCAGCAATGAGCAGTTCTTC
TRBJ2-5	TRBV6-5	TRBD2	-	CASTTSGSSRETQYF	TGTGCCAGCACCACTAGCGGGAGTAGCCGAGAGACCCAGTACTTC